A single sample is the source of the 31 T cell receptor beta chains below, sequenced in a study of T cell changes during pregnancy in multiple sclerosis. TCRdb keeps only in-frame clones here, not all; method: immunoSEQ multiplex PCR. The table lists approximately 32,000 clones, roughly 87% of them singletons, with approximately 5% in the top ten. The sequenced sample was CD8+ T cells from peripheral blood mononuclear cells, obtained in the first trimester of pregnancy. Receptors were obtained from a female donor with multiple sclerosis, enrolled in a pregnancy study.

This chain uses TRBV19 with TRBJ1-1; the D gene is possibly TRBD1 (6 bases). From germline, CDR1 is LNHDA and CDR2 SQIVND (reference sequence). V lost 5 bases and J 0 bases, leaving 10 bases between the germline ends. The CDR3 runs to 14 residues. CDR3 DNA sequence: TGTGCCAGTAGTTTCGGACAGATGAACACTGAAGCTTTCTTT. The encoded protein is CASSFGQMNTEAFF.

The chain combines TRBV19 with TRBJ2-7; 7 bases are shared with TRBD1. The junction had 6 bases not matched to a gene; V was cut back by 9 bases and J by 1 base. Germline V gene data show CDR1 as LNHDA and CDR2 as SQIVND (reference sequence). The CDR3 contains 13 residues. The CDR3: CASVAGGSYEQYF. CDR3 coding DNA: TGTGCCAGCGTGGCAGGGGGTTCCTACGAGCAGTACTTC.

The CDR3 region is CASSLLEGGNQPQHF. The CDR3 bases are TGTGCCAGCAGCTTGCTGGAGGGAGGCAATCAGCCCCAGCATTTT. J is TRBJ1-5 and V is TRBV7-9, with D unresolved. Looked up from germline, CDR1 is SEHNR and CDR2 is FQNEAQ (reference sequence). Trimming cost V 3 bases and J 2 bases, with 11 bases left between them. This CDR3 has 15 residues.

The chain uses TRBV2 and TRBJ1-5; no reliable D call. The germline V gene encodes CDR1 SNHLY and CDR2 FYNNEI. This CDR3 spans 14 amino acids. The V end lost 8 bases, the J end lost 0 bases, and 11 bases lay between the germline ends. The CDR3 reads CASLAGNSNQPQHF. CDR3 sequence (DNA): TGTGCCAGCCTTGCGGGAAATAGCAATCAGCCCCAGCATTTT.

J is TRBJ1-1 and V is TRBV7-9; D perhaps matches TRBD1 (6 bases). The CDR3 runs to 12 residues. Trimming left V 3 bases short and J 7 bases short, with 9 bases between. Germline V gene data show CDR1 as SEHNR and CDR2 as FQNEAQ (reference sequence). CDR3: CASSLAQGEAFF. The CDR3 region has the DNA TGTGCCAGCAGCTTGGCACAGGGTGAAGCTTTCTTT.

J is TRBJ2-7 and V is TRBV4-3; TRBD2 matches at 11 bases. The CDR3 totals 15 residues. Germline CDR1 LGHNA, CDR2 YSLEER. The V gene end was trimmed by 5 bases and the J gene end by 5 bases; junction bases not matched to a gene: 8. This CDR3 reads CASSYTSGSLNEQYF. The CDR3 nucleotides read TGCGCCAGCAGCTATACTAGCGGGAGCTTAAACGAGCAGTACTTC.

The rearrangement joins TRBV21-1 to TRBJ2-2; the D call TRBD1 from the table was never checked on the DNA. TRBV21-1 is a known pseudogene. This CDR3 has 17 amino acids. The CDR3 nucleotides are TGTGCCAGCAGCAATATCGCCCACAGGTGCGACACCGGGGAGCTGTTTTTT. This translates into CASSNIAHRCDTGELFF.

This rearrangement joins TRBV7-9 to TRBJ2-2; no clear D. Germline values: CDR1 SEHNR, CDR2 FQNEAQ (reference sequence). The CDR3 loop spans 16 amino acids. The V gene lost 3 bases and the J gene lost 0 bases, with 11 bases spanning the gap. CDR3 sequence (DNA): TGTGCCAGCAGCTTTGGGCTACTCGCGAACACCGGGGAGCTGTTTTTT. Its protein product is CASSFGLLANTGELFF. The complete variable domain, with remaining parts taken from reference TRBV7-9 and TRBJ2-2, reads DTGVSQNPRHKITKRGQNVTFRCDPISEHNRLYWYRQTLGQGPEFLTYFQNEAQLEKSRLLSDRFSAERPKGSFSTLEIQRTEQGDSAMYLCASSFGLLANTGELFFGEGSRLTVL.

The chain employs TRBV5-1 and TRBJ1-1; maybe TRBD1 (5 bases). This CDR3 is built from 13 residues. Germline V gene sequence: CDR1 SGHRS, CDR2 YFSETQ. The V and J ends lost 1 base and 3 bases respectively, with 7 bases between them. The CDR3 sequence is CASSLWGDTEAFF. The CDR3, as DNA: TGCGCCAGCAGCTTGTGGGGGGACACTGAAGCTTTCTTT.

This sequence joins TRBV28 and TRBJ1-2; D not certain. V was pared by 6 bases and J by 8 bases, with 10 bases between. CDR1 is MDHEN, CDR2 SYDVKM, per germline. CDR3 size: 11 residues. CDR3 bases: TGTGCCAGCAGGAGGGCAAGGGGCTACACCTTC. Amino acid sequence: CASRRARGYTF.

In this sample, this clone turned up a few times. The rearrangement joins TRBV7-9 to TRBJ1-1; D gene unclear. Trimming shortened V by 9 bases and J by 6 bases, and 8 bases separated the two germline ends. CDR1 SEHNR and CDR2 FQNEAQ come from the germline V gene (reference sequence). CDR3 length equals 10 residues. CDR3 residues: CASSRSEAFF. The CDR3 bases are TGTGCCAGTAGCCGGTCTGAAGCTTTCTTT.

The genes are TRBV2 and TRBJ1-2; D is ambiguous. Germline assignment: CDR1 SNHLY and CDR2 FYNNEI. The CDR3 covers 13 residues. V was pared by 4 bases and J by 3 bases, with 9 bases between. The CDR3 DNA follows: TGTGCCAGCAGTGTGACCGGGGACTATGGCTACACCTTC. As protein: CASSVTGDYGYTF.

A note on this clone: A read error may produce the germline difference seen at one junction end. The chain couples TRBV9 to TRBJ1-3; 8 nucleotides line up with TRBD1. This CDR3 contains 17 residues. The germline CDR1 and CDR2 sequences are SGDLS and YYNGEE. The CDR3 DNA is TGTGCCAGCAGCCTACATAATGACAGGGGAGAAGGAAGCACCATATATTTT. Its protein is CASSLHNDRGEGSTIYF.

The rearrangement links TRBV4-1 to TRBJ2-1; TRBD2 agrees at 7 bases. The CDR3 extends over 14 amino acids. Per the germline V gene, CDR1 is MGHRA and CDR2 is YSYEKL. The V and J ends lost 0 bases and 15 bases, in that order; junction bases with no gene match: 11. CDR3: CASSQDAGGSFRFF. CDR3 in DNA: TGCGCCAGCAGCCAAGATGCTGGCGGGAGTTTTCGGTTCTTC.

The V and J genes are TRBV27 and TRBJ2-1, with D tentatively TRBD2 (5 bases). The CDR3 is 14 residues long. V dropped 3 bases and J dropped 0 bases, with 6 bases sitting between them. Per the germline V gene, CDR1 is MNHEY and CDR2 is SMNVEV (reference sequence). CDR3 coding DNA: TGTGCCAGCAGTTTGGCGGGCTCCTACAATGAGCAGTTCTTC. It codes for CASSLAGSYNEQFF.

As to this clone: The germline gene is not matched at one end of the junction; a read error may be the cause. The chain combines TRBV18 with TRBJ2-7; 8 bases agree with TRBD1. The germline gives CDR1 KGHSH, CDR2 LQKENI. CDR3 length: 14 residues. CDR3: CASSPLYTGGEQYF. The CDR3 DNA is TGTGCCAGCTCCCCACTATACACAGGGGGCGAGCAGTACTTC.

The CDR3 nucleotides are TGTGCCAGCAGCTTTACAGGGGGGGACTACAATGAGCAGTTCTTC. It is translated as CASSFTGGDYNEQFF. This rearrangement joins TRBV5-4 to TRBJ2-1; weak D call: TRBD1 (8 bases). The germline V and J ends were trimmed by 2 bases and 3 bases, with 12 bases remaining between them. The CDR3 length is 15 residues. Per the germline V gene, CDR1 is SGHNT and CDR2 is YYREEE (reference sequence).

This clone was picked up a small number of times. The V call is TRBV19, the J call TRBJ2-1, with D unresolved. The CDR3 length is 13 residues. Trimming removed 0 bases at V and 3 bases at J, with 3 bases between. Germline V gives CDR1 LNHDA, CDR2 SQIVND (reference sequence). Here the CDR3 reads CASSIDLYNEQFF. Written as DNA, the CDR3 is TGTGCCAGTAGTATAGATCTCTACAATGAGCAGTTCTTC.

Turning to this clone: It is likely a read error, because the conserved phenylalanine at the end of the CDR3 is missing. The V gene is TRBV9, the J gene TRBJ1-2; TRBD1 matches 7 bases. Germline assignment: CDR1 SGDLS and CDR2 YYNGEE. The CDR3 has 17 residues. The J segment lost 4 bases and the V segment lost 2 bases, leaving 14 bases of the junction unmatched. CDR3 amino acids: CASSVSPGQTIPYGYTL. CDR3 DNA: TGTGCCAGCAGCGTCTCACCGGGACAGACGATCCCCTATGGCTACACCCTC.

This chain joins TRBV19 and TRBJ2-1; 9 positions agree with TRBD2. Germline values: CDR1 LNHDA, CDR2 SQIVND (reference sequence). The length of the CDR3 is 16 residues. The J segment lost 2 bases and the V segment lost 5 bases, leaving 7 bases of the junction unmatched. Here the CDR3 DNA reads TGTGCCAGTAGTCTCCGACTAGCGGAGCCCTACAATGAGCAGTTCTTC. Amino acid sequence: CASSLRLAEPYNEQFF.

The CDR3 DNA reads TGTGCCAGCAGCTTGGGACAGAATCAGCCCCAGCATTTT. This encodes CASSLGQNQPQHF. This rearrangement joins TRBV11-2 to TRBJ1-5; 7 nucleotides align to TRBD1. The CDR3 totals 13 residues. V dropped 3 bases and J dropped 4; count of bases not matched to a gene: 0. Per germline, CDR1 SGHAT and CDR2 FQNNGV.

V usage is TRBV28 and J usage is TRBJ2-1; D is possibly TRBD1 (6 bases). The V end lost 3 bases, the J end lost 7 bases, and 16 bases lay between the germline ends. The CDR3 runs to 15 residues. Germline assignment: CDR1 MDHEN and CDR2 SYDVKM. The CDR3 loop reads CASSFVRGRLNEQFF. The CDR3 coding sequence is TGTGCCAGCAGTTTCGTCAGGGGCCGATTAAATGAGCAGTTCTTC.

The J gene is TRBJ2-5, the V gene TRBV7-9, with D possibly TRBD2 on 6 matching bases. V was trimmed by 2 bases and J by 5 bases, leaving 15 bases between them. Germline CDR1 and CDR2: SEHNR and FQNEAQ (reference sequence). The CDR3 sequence is 15 residues long. CDR3 sequence reads: CASSLPGGPGETQYF. The CDR3, as DNA: TGTGCCAGCAGCTTACCTGGAGGGCCCGGGGAGACCCAGTACTTC.

The chain joins TRBV4-2 to TRBJ2-2, with 10 bases fitting TRBD2. CDR3 length: 17 amino acids. CDR1 LGHNA and CDR2 YNFKEQ come from the germline V gene. The ends lost 2 bases at V and 3 bases at J; junction bases unmatched: 6. In DNA, the CDR3 is TGTGCCAGCAGCCAACAGCGGGAGGGTTTGTACACCGGGGAGCTGTTTTTT. Protein: CASSQQREGLYTGELFF.

The CDR3 DNA reads TGTGCCAGCAGCTTGGGACAGGGCGCCTACGAGCAGTACTTC. It is translated as CASSLGQGAYEQYF. The chain recombines TRBV5-4 with TRBJ2-7; 7 bases align to TRBD1. V lost 0 bases to trimming and J lost 2 bases; unmatched junction nucleotides: 2. Germline V lookup: CDR1 SGHNT, CDR2 YYREEE (reference sequence). CDR3 size: 14 residues.

V usage is TRBV4-1 and J usage is TRBJ1-5; 7 bases match TRBD1. Germline V gene lookup returns CDR1 MGHRA and CDR2 YSYEKL. CDR3 length: 15 amino acids. V dropped 4 bases and J dropped 0; count of bases not matched to a gene: 3. The CDR3 loop is CASSPGTDSNQPQHF. The DNA for the CDR3 is TGCGCCAGCAGCCCCGGGACAGATAGCAATCAGCCCCAGCATTTT.

This clone was seen once. The V gene is TRBV2, the J gene TRBJ2-3, with D perhaps matching TRBD2 (6 bases). The CDR3 is 16 amino acids. V shed 6 bases and J shed 2 bases, with 18 bases lying between them. Germline CDR1 SNHLY, CDR2 FYNNEI. CDR3 protein: CASREPGLFSTDTQYF. The CDR3 nucleotides read TGTGCCAGCAGGGAGCCCGGACTATTTTCCACAGATACGCAGTATTTT.

V usage is TRBV11-3 and J usage is TRBJ2-1; 7 positions match TRBD1. This CDR3 region has 14 residues. The germline gives CDR1 SGHNT, CDR2 YENEEA. Losses at the gene ends were 5 bases for V and 6 bases for J; bases not matched to a gene: 7. CDR3 coding DNA: TGTGCCAGCAGCCAAGACCAGGGGGTCAATGAGCAGTTCTTC. Protein sequence: CASSQDQGVNEQFF.

The chain couples TRBV19 to TRBJ2-1; D is perhaps TRBD2 (6 bases). Trimming shortened V by 6 bases and J by 4 bases, and 16 bases separated the two germline ends. Germline CDR1 is LNHDA and CDR2 is SQIVND (reference sequence). The CDR3 is made up of 15 amino acids. In DNA, the CDR3 is TGTGCCAGTAGCCTCGCGGGACTGGAATACAATGAGCAGTTCTTC. Translated, it gives CASSLAGLEYNEQFF.

This CDR3 reads CASSLDQVSDTQYF. CDR3 nucleotide sequence: TGTGCCAGCAGCTTAGACCAGGTCTCAGATACGCAGTATTTT. This sequence joins TRBV7-7 and TRBJ2-3; D not resolved. Germline V gene lookup returns CDR1 SSHAT and CDR2 FNYEAQ (reference sequence). V lost 1 base and J lost 4, with 9 bases in between. This CDR3 region has 14 residues.

The chain uses TRBV5-5 and TRBJ1-1; possibly TRBD1 for D (6 bases). The germline gives CDR1 SGHKS, CDR2 YYEKEE (reference sequence). V was clipped by 0 bases and J by 5 bases, with 11 bases between them. The CDR3 has 14 amino acids. The CDR3: CASSLAGAWTEAFF. Here the CDR3 DNA reads TGTGCCAGCAGCTTGGCAGGGGCATGGACTGAAGCTTTCTTT.